These 18 T cell receptor beta chains were sequenced from one sample in a study of regulatory T cells in long-lasting Graves disease. The sample's time point: newly diagnosed GD, antithyroid drugs for less than 3 months. From PBMCs, RNA was extracted and then used to make the TCR library. HTBI primers from iRepertoire and Arm-PCR of CDR3 regions yielded the TCR beta libraries. TCRdb analysed the multiplex PCR reads with MiXCR anew, one entry per CDR3 protein. The table shows 350,000 to 450,000 distinct CDR3 sequences, with over 12% occurring only once. This sample also appeared in a second study, on T cells in Graves' hyperthyroidism and ophthalmopathy.

The material was peripheral blood mononuclear cells (PBMCs), obtained at new diagnosis, from a patient treated with antithyroid drugs. These TCRs come from a woman between 40 and 55 years old with Graves disease.

This clonotype was recorded many times. J is TRBJ1-1 and V is TRBV20-1, with 8 bases identical to TRBD1. With V trimmed by 1 base and J by 0 bases, 7 bases remained unmatched. This CDR3 comprises 16 residues. Germline values: CDR1 DFQATT, CDR2 SNEGSKA (reference sequence). The CDR3: CSARARGQVMNTEAFF. As DNA, the CDR3 is TGCAGTGCTAGAGCTAGGGGACAGGTTATGAACACTGAAGCTTTCTTT.

This clonotype was observed many times. The chain links TRBV29-1 to TRBJ1-2; 9 bases match TRBD1. This CDR3 has 19 amino acids. The junction had 19 bases not matched to a gene; V was cut back by 0 bases and J by 5 bases. The germline CDR1 and CDR2 sequences are SQVTM and ANQGSEA. CDR3 in amino acids: CSVEDPGPEYRGLGYGYTF. The CDR3 coding sequence is TGCAGCGTTGAAGATCCGGGGCCGGAATACAGGGGGCTAGGGTATGGCTACACCTTC.

This clonotype has ten or more counts. The gene calls are TRBV12-3 or TRBV12-4 and TRBJ1-5; maybe TRBD1 (5 bases). This CDR3 is built from 16 residues. V shed 4 bases and J shed 3 bases, with 16 bases lying between them. In DNA form, the CDR3 reads TGTGCCAGCAGTTGGTCCAGGGAAGTCGACAATCAGCCCCAGCATTTT. The encoded protein is CASSWSREVDNQPQHF.

Details on this clonotype: With a much larger clone just one base away, this may be a read error. The chain employs TRBV28 and TRBJ2-6, with D possibly TRBD1 on 6 matching bases. Germline CDR1 reads MDHEN; CDR2 reads SYDVKM. The CDR3 has 15 residues. The CDR3 DNA reads TGTGCCGGCAGTTTGGGGGCGACTGGGGCCAACGTCCTGACTTTC. This gives the protein CAGSLGATGANVLTF. Filled out from reference TRBV28 and TRBJ2-6, the complete variable domain reads DVKVTQSSRYLVKRTGEKVFLECVQDMDHENMFWYRQDPGLGLRLIYFSYDVKMKEKGDIPEGYSVSREKKERFSLILESASTNQTSMYLCAGSLGATGANVLTFGAGSRLTVL.

The J gene is TRBJ2-5, the V gene TRBV28; 8 bases agree with TRBD1. Germline V gene lookup returns CDR1 MDHEN and CDR2 SYDVKM. The V segment lost 4 bases and the J segment 1 base; nucleotides outside the gene matches: 5. The CDR3 has 15 amino acids. CDR3 amino acids: CASSWGDRPQETQYF. DNA for the CDR3: TGTGCCAGCAGTTGGGGGGACAGGCCCCAAGAGACCCAGTACTTC. Filled out from reference TRBV28 and TRBJ2-5, the complete variable domain reads DVKVTQSSRYLVKRTGEKVFLECVQDMDHENMFWYRQDPGLGLRLIYFSYDVKMKEKGDIPEGYSVSREKKERFSLILESASTNQTSMYLCASSWGDRPQETQYFGPGTRLLVL.

This chain uses TRBV5-1 with TRBJ2-5; 9 positions match TRBD2. J gave up 5 bases and V 7 bases, and 9 bases lay outside the gene matches. The CDR3 totals 14 residues. Germline-derived CDR1 and CDR2 are SGHRS and YFSETQ. The CDR3 region is CASQVGAGGETQYF. DNA for the CDR3: TGCGCCAGCCAAGTGGGTGCGGGAGGGGAGACCCAGTACTTC.

Of note for this clonotype: A single base separates this from a much larger clone, so it may be a read error. The rearrangement joins TRBV12-3 or TRBV12-4 to TRBJ1-6; D might be TRBD1 (6 bases). This CDR3 is 14 amino acids long. The V end was cut by 4 bases, the J end by 8 bases, with 12 bases between. The CDR3 protein is CASSYGAGDSPLHF. DNA of the CDR3: TGTGCCAGCAGTTACGGGGCAGGGGATTCACCCCTCCACTTT.

This clonotype has a count of ten or more. The V and J genes are TRBV19 and TRBJ2-1, with 10 bases aligning to TRBD2. Trimming took 2 bases from V and 6 from J; bases not matched to a gene: 10. The length of the CDR3 is 17 residues. CDR1 and CDR2 (germline): LNHDA, SQIVND (reference sequence). CDR3 sequence (DNA): TGTGCCAGTAGTATAACTAGCGGGGCTTTGGAGAGCAATGAGCAGTTCTTC. Its protein is CASSITSGALESNEQFF.

This chain uses TRBV6-1 with TRBJ2-1; D is uncertain. The CDR3 spans 16 residues. Trimming pared 1 base from V and 4 bases from J, leaving 14 bases between. CDR1 and CDR2 from the germline V gene are MNHNS and SASEGT. DNA of the CDR3: TGTGCCAGCAGTGAAGATGACTTCCTACAGTACAATGAGCAGTTCTTC. Its protein product is CASSEDDFLQYNEQFF.

Many counts were recorded for this clonotype. The chain uses TRBV6-1 and TRBJ2-5; perhaps TRBD1 as D (6 bases). Looked up from germline, CDR1 is MNHNS and CDR2 is SASEGT. CDR3 length equals 16 residues. Trimming removed 6 bases at V and 1 base at J, with 18 bases between. The chain's CDR3 is CASRANRVGTQETQYF. The DNA for the CDR3 is TGTGCCAGCAGAGCTAACAGGGTAGGAACCCAAGAGACCCAGTACTTC.

This clonotype has at least ten counts. Here the CDR3 reads CASRRTGGGEETQYF. DNA of the CDR3: TGTGCCAGCAGGAGAACAGGGGGCGGTGAGGAGACCCAGTACTTC. This rearrangement joins TRBV11-2 to TRBJ2-5, with 9 bases that match TRBD1. CDR1 and CDR2 (germline): SGHAT, FQNNGV. Losses at the gene ends were 6 bases for V and 5 bases for J; bases not matched to a gene: 10. This CDR3 comprises 15 residues.

With respect to this clonotype: With only one base between it and a far larger clone, this is likely a read error. The J gene is TRBJ2-5, the V gene TRBV9; 7 bases are a match to TRBD1. Germline V gene data show CDR1 as SGDLS and CDR2 as YYNGEE. CDR3 length equals 14 residues. The V gene end was trimmed by 0 bases and the J gene end by 3 bases; junction bases not matched to a gene: 2. The chain's CDR3 is CASSVADREETQYF. CDR3 nucleotide sequence: TGTGCCAGCAGCGTAGCCGACAGGGAAGAGACCCAGTACTTC.

This rearrangement joins TRBV5-6 to TRBJ2-3; tentatively, D is TRBD2 (5 bases). From germline, CDR1 is SGHDT and CDR2 YYEEEE. The germline V and J ends were trimmed by 0 bases and 2 bases, with 13 bases remaining between them. The length of the CDR3 is 16 residues. In DNA form, the CDR3 reads TGTGCCAGCAGCTTGGAGGACCTGGAGGACACAGATACGCAGTATTTT. This translates into CASSLEDLEDTDTQYF.

This clonotype was detected many times. V and J are TRBV27 and TRBJ2-1, with 7 bases that match TRBD2. This CDR3 contains 17 residues. Germline loops: CDR1 MNHEY, CDR2 SMNVEV (reference sequence). J was trimmed by 6 bases and V by 1 base; bases with no gene match: 12. The chain's CDR3 is CASSLFPEVGEGNEQFF. CDR3 sequence (DNA): TGTGCCAGCAGTTTATTCCCTGAAGTGGGGGAGGGCAATGAGCAGTTCTTC.

In this sample, this clonotype turned up many times. The chain couples TRBV13 to TRBJ1-2; no clear D. The V gene lost 5 bases and the J gene lost 4 bases, with 17 bases spanning the gap. The germline CDR1 and CDR2 sequences are PRHDT and FYEKMQ (reference sequence). The CDR3 length is 15 residues. The CDR3 spells CASSAIDIEVYGYTF. The CDR3 DNA reads as TGTGCCAGCAGCGCCATAGATATAGAGGTCTATGGCTACACCTTC.

The gene calls are TRBV20-1 and TRBJ2-7; 11 nucleotides match TRBD2. The trim removed 3 bases at V and 3 bases at J, leaving 7 bases unmatched. The CDR3 loop spans 15 amino acids. CDR1 and CDR2 (germline): DFQATT, SNEGSKA (reference sequence). The CDR3 loop reads CSARGGLAAFYEQYF. In DNA, the CDR3 is TGCAGTGCTAGGGGGGGACTAGCGGCCTTCTACGAGCAGTACTTC.

In its sample, this clonotype was seen many times. This chain uses TRBV2 with TRBJ2-1; D is perhaps TRBD2 (5 bases). CDR3 length: 13 amino acids. V was shortened by 8 bases and J by 5 bases, with 13 bases between the two germline ends. The V gene's germline CDR1 is SNHLY and CDR2 FYNNEI. DNA for the CDR3: TGTGCCAGCCACCAATCGGGGAACAATGAGCAGTTCTTC. Translation gives CASHQSGNNEQFF. Based on the CDR3 plus reference TRBV2 and TRBJ2-1, the full variable domain is EPEVTQTPSHQVTQMGQEVILRCVPISNHLYFYWYRQILGQKVEFLVSFYNNEISEKSEIFDDQFSVERPDGSNFTLKIRSTKLEDSAMYFCASHQSGNNEQFFGPGTRLTVL.

This clonotype has a count of ten or more. The chain employs TRBV12-3 or TRBV12-4 and TRBJ2-7, with D perhaps matching TRBD2 (6 bases). CDR3 length: 16 amino acids. Trimming removed 1 base from V and 1 base from J, with 14 bases in between. CDR3 nucleotides: TGTGCCAGCAGTTTAGGGCTAGCGCGTTTTTCCTACGAGCAGTACTTC. Translation gives CASSLGLARFSYEQYF.